This TCR beta chain was found in a study of CD8 T cells in ankylosing spondylitis. TCRdb recomputed calls from the 5' RACE reads with MiXCR, one row per CDR3 protein. The sample yields about 340,000 distinct CDR3 sequences, approximately 20% seen once. The CDR3 contains 16 residues. From germline, CDR1 is SEHNR and CDR2 FQNEAQ (reference sequence). V gave up 5 bases and J gave up 2 bases; unmatched junction bases: 10. The chain carries TRBV7-9 and TRBJ2-3; 7 bases are a match to TRBD1. The TCR originated in a male donor with ankylosing spondylitis or in good health (not recorded which). The material sequenced was blood, either unsorted or a sorted T cell fraction (not recorded which). The CDR3, as DNA: TGTGCCAGCAGCCCCGCCTCGGGACAGATCACAGATACGCAGTATTTT. Its protein is CASSPASGQITDTQYF.